These 8 T cell receptor beta chains came from one sample sequenced in a study of shared clonotypes between healthy human individuals. Only in-frame clones appear in the TCRdb table, and some are missing; sequencing was by immunoSEQ multiplex PCR. The sample has roughly 1,100,000 clones; around 76% are singletons. Sample: memory CD4+ T cells sorted from blood. Regarding subset: CD45RA-negative fraction. Source of these receptors: a man younger than 35 in good health.

This clone was seen only once. This chain joins TRBV27 and TRBJ1-1; tentatively, D is TRBD1 (5 bases). The germline V and J ends were trimmed by 5 bases and 0 bases, with 13 bases remaining between them. Looked up from germline, CDR1 is MNHEY and CDR2 is SMNVEV (reference sequence). The CDR3 is 15 amino acids. The CDR3 sequence is CASSPTVGVNTEAFF. DNA for the CDR3: TGTGCCAGCAGTCCCACGGTAGGGGTGAACACTGAAGCTTTCTTT.

This clone turned up a few times. The same CDR3 can be traced to other DNA sequences in this sample. The chain joins TRBV27 to TRBJ1-5; D remains unclear. Germline V gene data show CDR1 as MNHEY and CDR2 as SMNVEV (reference sequence). Trimming stripped 0 bases from V and 4 bases from J, with 4 bases between. This CDR3 has 13 residues. The CDR3 spells CASSLSGNQPQHF. The CDR3 DNA is TGTGCCAGCAGTTTATCGGGGAATCAGCCCCAGCATTTT.

The gene calls are TRBV27 and TRBJ2-5, with a possible D match to TRBD1 (5 bases). CDR3 length: 15 residues. V was trimmed by 7 bases and J by 5 bases, leaving 20 bases between them. Germline values: CDR1 MNHEY, CDR2 SMNVEV (reference sequence). As DNA, the CDR3 is TGTGCCAGCACCCTTCGTAGGGGCGCGTGGGAGACCCAGTACTTC. This encodes CASTLRRGAWETQYF.

This clone has a count of ten or more. This rearrangement joins TRBV19 to TRBJ1-5; the D gene is possibly TRBD1 (6 bases). Germline CDR1 is LNHDA and CDR2 is SQIVND (reference sequence). The CDR3 loop spans 17 amino acids. V lost 0 bases and J 0 bases, leaving 12 bases between the germline ends. The DNA of the CDR3 is TGTGCCAGTAGTATAGATCTCACAGGGACTAGCAATCAGCCCCAGCATTTT. Translation gives CASSIDLTGTSNQPQHF.

CDR3 sequence (DNA): TGTGCCAGCAGCTTTAGGACAGGGGCGGGGGAGCAGTACTTC. Protein product: CASSFRTGAGEQYF. The chain joins TRBV5-6 to TRBJ2-7, with 9 nucleotides matching TRBD1. The CDR3 consists of 14 residues. The germline CDR1 and CDR2 sequences are SGHDT and YYEEEE. J gave up 7 bases and V 2 bases, and 7 bases lay outside the gene matches. The variable domain in full, completed from reference TRBV5-6 and TRBJ2-7, reads DAGVTQSPTHLIKTRGQQVTLRCSPKSGHDTVSWYQQALGQGPQFIFQYYEEEERQRGNFPDRFSGHQFPNYSSELNVNALLLGDSALYLCASSFRTGAGEQYFGPGTRLTVT.

This clone was seen only once. Additional DNA sequences in this sample encode the identical CDR3. V and J are TRBV18 and TRBJ1-1; weak D call: TRBD1 (6 bases). Germline V gives CDR1 KGHSH, CDR2 LQKENI. This CDR3 region has 14 residues. V gave up 5 bases and J gave up 0 bases, with 10 bases separating them. The CDR3 DNA sequence: TGTGCCAGCTCAGTGGACAGCATGAACACTGAAGCTTTCTTT. Encoded protein: CASSVDSMNTEAFF.

The chain couples TRBV6-6 to TRBJ2-7, with TRBD2 identical over 11 bases. The CDR3 is 16 residues long. Germline CDR1 MNHNY, CDR2 SVGAGI (reference sequence). J lost 3 bases, V lost 1 base, and 5 bases had no gene match. CDR3 bases: TGTGCCAGCAGTTACTTCGGAGGACTAGCGGGCTACGAGCAGTACTTC. As protein: CASSYFGGLAGYEQYF.

The rearrangement joins TRBV2 to TRBJ2-5, with 8 bases that match TRBD1. Per the germline V gene, CDR1 is SNHLY and CDR2 is FYNNEI. The CDR3 is 15 residues long. Unmatched junction bases numbered 6, after V lost 3 bases and J lost 3 bases. The CDR3 protein is CASSDRGRSEETQYF. The CDR3 nucleotides are TGTGCCAGCAGTGACAGGGGGCGATCAGAAGAGACCCAGTACTTC. Using reference TRBV2 and TRBJ2-5 for the parts outside the CDR3, the full variable domain is EPEVTQTPSHQVTQMGQEVILRCVPISNHLYFYWYRQILGQKVEFLVSFYNNEISEKSEIFDDQFSVERPDGSNFTLKIRSTKLEDSAMYFCASSDRGRSEETQYFGPGTRLLVL.